This T cell receptor (beta chain) emerged from a study of siplizumab effects on memory and regulatory T cells. Points on this clone: Its antigen is unknown.

This table comes from immunoSEQ multiplex PCR, and its TCRdb copy is limited to in-frame clones, with some not included. The profile covers 100,000 to 120,000 clones, with around 93% appearing a single time and approximately 0.32% taken by the ten largest. Overall study results and limits: Alloreactive clones mapping to unstimulated subsets formed only a minor fraction.

Germline loops: CDR1 SGHVS, CDR2 FQNEAQ. The CDR3 is made up of 14 amino acids. Trimming pared 5 bases from V and 4 bases from J, leaving 12 bases between. Sample: CD4+ T cells sorted from blood. The receptor was isolated from a human donor in good health. V usage is TRBV7-8 and J usage is TRBJ2-1, with D possibly being TRBD1 (5 bases). CDR3 nucleotide sequence: TGTGCCAGCAGCGATTCGACAGTTTACAATGAGCAGTTCTTC. This codes for CASSDSTVYNEQFF.